This T cell receptor beta chain came from a study of T cell responses to AZD1222 COVID-19 vaccine. On this clone: The antigen remains unidentified.

The CDR3 is 13 amino acids. The V and J ends lost 5 bases and 0 bases respectively, with 7 bases between them. CDR1 is SGHTA and CDR2 is FQGNSA in the germline V gene. Study observations and caveats: Clonal diversity may have been underestimated in mostly white British donors. Spike-specific TCR breadth and depth grew following two AZD1222 doses.

Profiled with immunoSEQ multiplex PCR; TCRdb holds only in-frame clones, not every one. The table has some 150,000 clones, more than 70% seen once; the top ten hold under 2%. This specimen consisted of peripheral blood, obtained 28 days after the second AZD1222 dose. The chain employs TRBV7-2 and TRBJ1-1, with unresolved D. The TCR was taken from an adult who received the AZD1222 COVID-19 vaccine. The CDR3 protein is CASSPFVNTEAFF. The CDR3 region has the DNA TGTGCCAGCAGCCCCTTCGTGAACACTGAAGCTTTCTTT.